One and the same sample provided the 26 T cell receptor beta chains below, sequenced in a study of blood T cell repertoires in COVID-19. Sequencing was performed with immunoSEQ multiplex PCR; in TCRdb, only in-frame clones are kept and a portion is missing. The table shows 150,000 to 200,000 clones, with roughly three quarters occurring only once. The sample consisted of PBMCs or T cells enriched from blood (not recorded which). The receptor source for this set is a woman aged 50 to 60 with acute COVID-19.

The gene calls are TRBV6-5 and TRBJ2-7, with 9 nucleotides matching TRBD2. Looked up from germline, CDR1 is MNHEY and CDR2 is SVGAGI. J gave up 2 bases and V 2 bases, and 7 bases lay outside the gene matches. The CDR3 is 16 amino acids. DNA of the CDR3: TGTGCCAGCAGTTACCCAAGGACTAGCGCGACCTACGAGCAGTACGTC. It yields the protein CASSYPRTSATYEQYV.

A single count supports this clone. The rearrangement joins TRBV4-2 to TRBJ2-5, with 7 bases identical to TRBD2. The germline V gene has CDR1 LGHNA and CDR2 YNFKEQ. CDR3 length equals 15 residues. The ends lost 1 base at V and 0 bases at J; junction bases unmatched: 2. The CDR3 spells CASSQASGDQETQYF. CDR3 in DNA: TGTGCCAGCAGCCAAGCCAGCGGGGACCAAGAGACCCAGTACTTC.

This chain joins TRBV11-3 and TRBJ2-2; TRBD1 agrees at 7 bases. The CDR3 is made up of 15 amino acids. V trimming: 3 bases; J trimming: 2 bases; junction bases outside the gene matches: 3. The germline CDR1 and CDR2 sequences are SGHNT and YENEEA. The CDR3 DNA is TGTGCCAGCAGCTTTGCAGGGGGAAACACCGGGGAGCTGTTTTTT. Protein: CASSFAGGNTGELFF.

V is TRBV2 and J is TRBJ1-6; 8 nucleotides align to TRBD1. This CDR3 is built from 13 residues. Germline CDR1 and CDR2: SNHLY and FYNNEI. After removal of 8 bases from V and 10 bases from J, the junction contained 7 bases not matched to a gene. The CDR3 DNA reads TGTGCCAGCGGATATCAGGGGGCATCACCCCTCCACTTT. It translates to CASGYQGASPLHF.

V and J are TRBV28 and TRBJ1-2; 7 bases line up with TRBD1. The CDR3 totals 14 residues. J lost 10 bases, V lost 6 bases, and 14 bases had no gene match. CDR1 MDHEN and CDR2 SYDVKM come from the germline V gene. CDR3 sequence reads: CASRPPGQPPTYTF. CDR3 nucleotides: TGTGCCAGCAGGCCACCGGGACAGCCGCCTACCTACACCTTC.

The chain employs TRBV11-2 and TRBJ1-1, with a weak D call TRBD1 (6 bases). This CDR3 region has 16 residues. V was trimmed by 5 bases and J by 0 bases, leaving 16 bases between them. The germline V gene encodes CDR1 SGHAT and CDR2 FQNNGV. CDR3 protein: CASSLPGGGMNTEAFF. The CDR3 bases are TGTGCCAGCAGCCTGCCGGGGGGGGGCATGAACACTGAAGCTTTCTTT.

The V and J genes are TRBV4-1 and TRBJ1-5; the D gene is possibly TRBD1 (6 bases). The CDR3 spans 16 residues. The germline CDR1 and CDR2 sequences are MGHRA and YSYEKL. Trimming shortened V by 1 base and J by 5 bases, and 15 bases separated the two germline ends. CDR3: CASSQGRGFSDQPQHF. In DNA form, the CDR3 reads TGCGCCAGCAGCCAAGGCAGGGGCTTTTCAGATCAGCCCCAGCATTTT.

Details on this clone: This sample includes further DNA sequences coding for the same CDR3. The V call is TRBV29-1, the J call TRBJ1-2; D gene uncertain. The CDR3 has 11 residues. Trimming left V 7 bases short and J 2 bases short, with 8 bases between. Germline V gene lookup returns CDR1 SQVTM and CDR2 ANQGSEA. The CDR3 nucleotides are TGCAGCGCCCTAGAAAACTATGGCTACACCTTC. Its translation: CSALENYGYTF.

J is TRBJ2-6 and V is TRBV5-4; 7 nucleotides agree with TRBD1. Germline loops: CDR1 SGHNT, CDR2 YYREEE (reference sequence). With V trimmed by 6 bases and J by 0 bases, 12 bases remained unmatched. This CDR3 has 18 residues. The CDR3: CASKPRDSGLSGANVLTF. DNA for the CDR3: TGTGCCAGCAAACCACGGGACAGTGGGCTCTCTGGGGCCAACGTCCTGACTTTC.

This clone was seen only once. V usage is TRBV7-3 and J usage is TRBJ2-3, with a tentative D call TRBD2 (7 bases). Trimming left V 5 bases short and J 6 bases short, with 24 bases between. The V gene's germline CDR1 is SGHTA and CDR2 FQGTGA. This CDR3 has 17 residues. CDR3 amino acids: CASSARSRAGRGDTQYF. In nucleotides, the CDR3 is TGTGCCAGCAGCGCTCGGAGTCGAGCGGGGAGGGGGGATACGCAGTATTTT.

The chain combines TRBV6-5 with TRBJ1-4; tentatively, D is TRBD1 (5 bases). This CDR3 is built from 15 residues. The germline gives CDR1 MNHEY, CDR2 SVGAGI. Trimming removed 10 bases from V and 8 bases from J, with 23 bases in between. CDR3 residues: CATKTGHSAGEKLFF. In nucleotides, the CDR3 is TGTGCCACCAAGACCGGGCATTCCGCAGGGGAAAAACTGTTTTTT.

CDR3 nucleotide sequence: TGTGCCAGCTCACCAACGGCGGGGGCTGGGAGCAATCAGCCCCAGCATTTT. Its translation: CASSPTAGAGSNQPQHF. The rearrangement links TRBV18 to TRBJ1-5, with a possible D match to TRBD1 (6 bases). The CDR3 is 17 residues long. The V gene lost 2 bases and the J gene lost 1 base, with 15 bases spanning the gap. The V gene's germline CDR1 is KGHSH and CDR2 LQKENI.

The chain is built from TRBV7-8 and TRBJ1-3; unclear D gene. The length of the CDR3 is 12 residues. Germline lookup yields CDR1 SGHVS and CDR2 FQNEAQ. Trimming took off 5 bases at V and 4 bases at J, with 6 bases between the two ends. The CDR3 nucleotides are TGTGCCAGCAGCCCTACGGGAAACACCATATATTTT. This translates into CASSPTGNTIYF. The whole variable domain, filled in from reference TRBV7-8 and TRBJ1-3, reads GAGVSQSPRYKVAKRGQDVALRCDPISGHVSLFWYQQALGQGPEFLTYFQNEAQLDKSGLPSDRFFAERPEGSVSTLKIQRTQQEDSAVYLCASSPTGNTIYFGEGSWLTVV.

V gene TRBV12-3 or TRBV12-4 combines with J gene TRBJ1-1, with D perhaps matching TRBD1 (6 bases). Trimming removed 2 bases at V and 11 bases at J, with 12 bases between. The CDR3 extends over 12 amino acids. The DNA for the CDR3 is TGTGCCAGCAGTTTATCCACAGGGTGGGCTTTCTTT. This sequence encodes CASSLSTGWAFF.

This sequence joins TRBV29-1 and TRBJ2-1, with D tentatively TRBD1 (6 bases). Trimming stripped 7 bases from V and 4 bases from J, with 17 bases between. There are 14 residues in the CDR3. Per the germline V gene, CDR1 is SQVTM and CDR2 is ANQGSEA. CDR3: CSAKSQGMYNEQFF. The CDR3 DNA is TGCAGCGCAAAATCCCAGGGGATGTACAATGAGCAGTTCTTC.

Of note for this clone: Other DNA sequences of this sample code for an identical CDR3. The chain joins TRBV7-9 to TRBJ1-1; the D gene is possibly TRBD1 (5 bases). This CDR3 comprises 13 residues. Trimming took off 5 bases at V and 5 bases at J, with 12 bases between the two ends. Per the germline V gene, CDR1 is SEHNR and CDR2 is FQNEAQ (reference sequence). CDR3 residues: CASSPPGGTEAFF. The DNA of the CDR3 is TGTGCCAGCAGCCCTCCCGGGGGGACTGAAGCTTTCTTT. The variable domain in full, completed from reference TRBV7-9 and TRBJ1-1, reads DTGVSQNPRHKITKRGQNVTFRCDPISEHNRLYWYRQTLGQGPEFLTYFQNEAQLEKSRLLSDRFSAERPKGSFSTLEIQRTEQGDSAMYLCASSPPGGTEAFFGQGTRLTVV.

The chain joins TRBV9 to TRBJ1-2, with D perhaps matching TRBD1 (5 bases). V lost 2 bases, J lost 2 bases, and 13 bases lay in between. There are 15 residues in the CDR3. Germline-derived CDR1 and CDR2 are SGDLS and YYNGEE. CDR3 sequence reads: CASSVRDRPNYGYTF. CDR3 bases: TGTGCCAGCAGCGTTAGAGACAGACCCAACTATGGCTACACCTTC.

This chain uses TRBV2 with TRBJ1-2; a possible D gene is TRBD1 (5 bases). Germline V gives CDR1 SNHLY, CDR2 FYNNEI. V lost 6 bases and J 6 bases, leaving 14 bases between the germline ends. The CDR3 runs 13 residues. CDR3 sequence: CASRGGAYDGYTF. CDR3 DNA: TGTGCCAGCAGGGGAGGGGCCTACGATGGCTACACCTTC.

CDR3 bases: TGTGCCAGCAGCTTCCAGGGGTTGCGGACCGGGGAGCTGTTTTTT. Translated: CASSFQGLRTGELFF. The chain joins TRBV5-4 to TRBJ2-2, with D tentatively TRBD1 (6 bases). The CDR3 consists of 15 residues. The germline V gene has CDR1 SGHNT and CDR2 YYREEE (reference sequence). Between the trimmed V and J ends, which lost 2 bases and 5 bases, there was a span of 13 bases.

V and J are TRBV9 and TRBJ1-2; tentatively, D is TRBD1 (5 bases). V was trimmed by 7 bases and J by 5 bases, leaving 18 bases between them. The CDR3 extends over 14 amino acids. Looked up from germline, CDR1 is SGDLS and CDR2 is YYNGEE. The CDR3 sequence is CASGHYGGRYGYTF. As DNA, the CDR3 is TGTGCCAGCGGACACTACGGAGGGAGGTATGGCTACACCTTC.

Turning to this clone: One junction end disagrees with the germline gene, perhaps due to a read error. V is TRBV12-3 or TRBV12-4 and J is TRBJ1-2; 8 bases are shared with TRBD1. The CDR3 contains 12 residues. In DNA, the CDR3 is TGTGCCAGCAGTTTACAAGGGGACAGGCCCTTCTTC. Translation: CASSLQGDRPFF.

This chain uses TRBV7-2 with TRBJ1-6; TRBD1 matches at 8 bases. Trimming at V came to 5 bases and at J to 10 bases, leaving 13 bases not matched to a gene. The germline CDR1 and CDR2 sequences are SGHTA and FQGNSA. The CDR3 length is 16 residues. Here the CDR3 reads CASSRGSDRGRSPLHF. The CDR3 coding sequence is TGTGCCAGCAGCCGGGGGAGCGACAGGGGCAGATCACCCCTCCACTTT.

V is TRBV5-1 and J is TRBJ1-6; tentatively, D is TRBD1 (6 bases). The CDR3 runs to 17 residues. V lost 1 base and J 7 bases, leaving 18 bases between the germline ends. CDR1 and CDR2 (germline): SGHRS, YFSETQ. This CDR3 is CASSLSLLGQSNSPLHF. CDR3 bases: TGCGCCAGCAGCTTGAGTCTTCTGGGACAATCGAATTCACCCCTCCACTTT. The whole variable domain, filled in from reference TRBV5-1 and TRBJ1-6, reads KAGVTQTPRYLIKTRGQQVTLSCSPISGHRSVSWYQQTPGQGLQFLFEYFSETQRNKGNFPGRFSGRQFSNSRSEMNVSTLELGDSALYLCASSLSLLGQSNSPLHFGNGTRLTVT.

The CDR3: CASSLGDRGGEKLFF. CDR3 nucleotide sequence: TGCGCCAGCAGCTTGGGGGACAGGGGAGGTGAAAAACTGTTTTTT. The rearrangement links TRBV5-1 to TRBJ1-4, with 10 positions matching TRBD1. This CDR3 has 15 amino acids. CDR1 SGHRS and CDR2 YFSETQ come from the germline V gene. V lost 0 bases to trimming and J lost 7 bases; unmatched junction nucleotides: 3.

V and J are TRBV25-1 and TRBJ1-2; the match to TRBD1 covers 9 bases. The CDR3 loop spans 14 amino acids. Germline V gene sequence: CDR1 MGHDK, CDR2 SYGVNS. The ends lost 7 bases at V and 8 bases at J; junction bases unmatched: 11. The CDR3 here is CASKETGGAKGYTF. The CDR3 coding sequence is TGTGCCAGCAAAGAAACAGGGGGCGCTAAGGGCTACACCTTC.

The chain carries TRBV11-2 and TRBJ2-2; D is possibly TRBD2 (6 bases). The CDR3 runs 15 residues. Per germline, CDR1 SGHAT and CDR2 FQNNGV. Trimming left V 0 bases short and J 5 bases short, with 10 bases between. CDR3 sequence reads: CASSLDTGGTGELFF. CDR3 DNA sequence: TGTGCCAGCAGCTTAGATACCGGGGGAACCGGGGAGCTGTTTTTT.